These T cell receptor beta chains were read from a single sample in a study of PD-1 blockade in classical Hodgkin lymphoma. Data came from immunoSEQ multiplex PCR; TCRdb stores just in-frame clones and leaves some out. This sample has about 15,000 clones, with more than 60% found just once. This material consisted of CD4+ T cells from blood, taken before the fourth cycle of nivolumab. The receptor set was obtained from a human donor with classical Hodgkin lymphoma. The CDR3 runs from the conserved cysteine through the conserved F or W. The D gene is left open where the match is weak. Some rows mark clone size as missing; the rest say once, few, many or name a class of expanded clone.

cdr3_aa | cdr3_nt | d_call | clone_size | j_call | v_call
CASSARTSGSHEQYF | TGCGCCAGCAGCGCAAGGACTAGCGGGAGCCACGAGCAGTACTTC | TRBD2 | NA | TRBJ2-7 | TRBV5-1
CASSPKQTDTQYF | TGTGCCAGCTCACCAAAACAGACAGATACGCAGTATTTT | NA | NA | TRBJ2-3 | TRBV18
CASSSYTGLRYF | TGTGCCAGCAGTTCCTACACGGGCCTGCGCTACTTC | NA | NA | TRBJ2-7 | TRBV28
CASSYYRAFPEAFF | TGTGCCAGCAGTTACTACAGGGCGTTCCCTGAAGCTTTCTTT | NA | NA | TRBJ1-1 | TRBV6-5
CATRPELAGGRSYEQYF | TGTGCCACCCGACCCGAACTAGCGGGAGGGAGGTCCTACGAGCAGTACTTC | TRBD2 | NA | TRBJ2-7 | TRBV27
CASQRQGGTGELFF | TGTGCCAGCCAAAGACAGGGAGGCACCGGGGAGCTGTTTTTT | NA | NA | TRBJ2-2 | TRBV19
CASSLGAGERTDTQYF | TGTGCCAGCAGCTTAGGGGCAGGCGAACGCACAGATACGCAGTATTTT | NA | NA | TRBJ2-3 | TRBV7-9
CATSRVSGTGNIQYF | TGTGCCACCAGCAGGGTGAGCGGGACGGGAAACATTCAGTACTTC | TRBD2 | few | TRBJ2-4 | TRBV15
CASRSGPQASTDTQYF | TGCGCCAGCAGGTCCGGGCCCCAAGCGAGCACAGATACGCAGTATTTT | NA | once | TRBJ2-3 | TRBV4-1
CASSPPGQRYEQYF | TGTGCCAGCAGTCCGCCGGGACAGCGCTACGAGCAGTACTTC | TRBD1 | NA | TRBJ2-7 | TRBV6-1
CASSLTGAGNTIYF | TGTGCCAGCAGCTTGACAGGGGCTGGAAACACCATATATTTT | TRBD1 | few | TRBJ1-3 | TRBV5-6
CAISAGAYEQYF | TGTGCCATCAGTGCGGGGGCCTACGAGCAGTACTTC | NA | NA | TRBJ2-7 | TRBV10-3
CASSFQGHQETQYF | TGTGCCAGCAGCTTCCAGGGGCACCAAGAGACCCAGTACTTC | NA | NA | TRBJ2-5 | TRBV7-9
CASSYEGSGWGYEQYF | TGTGCCAGCAGCTACGAAGGATCTGGCTGGGGCTACGAGCAGTACTTC | NA | once | TRBJ2-7 | TRBV9
CASRGGTTHSYEQYF | TGCGCCAGCAGGGGCGGGACTACCCACTCCTACGAGCAGTACTTC | TRBD2 | NA | TRBJ2-7 | TRBV10-2
CSVLEEGGRSEQYF | TGCAGCGTTCTCGAGGAAGGGGGGAGGAGCGAGCAGTACTTC | NA | NA | TRBJ2-7 | TRBV29-1
CASSVASGFSYEQYF | TGTGCCAGCAGTGTCGCTAGCGGTTTCTCCTACGAGCAGTACTTC | TRBD2 | NA | TRBJ2-7 | TRBV2
CAINSDGPTSNQPQHF | TGTGCCATCAATAGCGACGGACCTACTAGCAATCAGCCCCAGCATTTT | NA | NA | TRBJ1-5 | TRBV10-3
CASSPDGGPASNQPQHF | TGCGCCAGCAGTCCGGACGGGGGTCCAGCCAGCAATCAGCCCCAGCATTTT | NA | NA | TRBJ1-5 | TRBV5-1
CASSPMGPFRGYTF | TGTGCCAGCAGTCCTATGGGACCCTTTAGGGGCTACACCTTC | NA | NA | TRBJ1-2 | TRBV28
CASSIDGRGVTGELFF | TGTGCCAGTAGTATAGATGGCCGGGGGGTGACCGGGGAGCTGTTTTTT | TRBD2 | once | TRBJ2-2 | TRBV19
CASSLRNGDTQYF | TGTGCCAGCAGCTTAAGGAACGGAGATACGCAGTATTTT | NA | NA | TRBJ2-3 | TRBV13
CATSGGSGAKNIQYF | TGTGCCACCAGTGGGGGTTCAGGTGCCAAAAACATTCAGTACTTC | NA | NA | TRBJ2-4 | TRBV15
CAGRRGPSYEQYF | TGTGCCGGGCGGCGAGGCCCCTCCTACGAGCAGTACTTC | NA | NA | TRBJ2-7 | TRBV6-1
CASSYTTGGANEKLFF | TGTGCCAGCAGTTACACCACAGGGGGAGCTAATGAAAAACTGTTTTTT | TRBD1 | NA | TRBJ1-4 | TRBV6-5
CASSDGIGEQYF | TGTGCCAGCAGTGATGGTATCGGCGAGCAGTACTTC | NA | NA | TRBJ2-7 | TRBV2
CASSYRGASAYNEQFF | TGTGCCAGCAGTTATCGTGGAGCGTCGGCCTACAATGAGCAGTTCTTC | NA | NA | TRBJ2-1 | TRBV6-6
CASSRRTSQPQHF | TGTGCCAGTAGTCGGAGGACATCCCAGCCCCAGCATTTT | NA | NA | TRBJ1-5 | TRBV19
CASFPSTQRQGQNAYEQYF | TGTGCTAGTTTCCCAAGTACTCAGAGACAGGGCCAAAACGCGTACGAGCAGTACTTC | TRBD1 | medium-sized | TRBJ2-7 | TRBV12-5
CASSLAVYGRGSTGELFF | TGCGCCAGCAGCTTGGCTGTGTACGGGAGGGGGAGCACCGGGGAGCTGTTTTTT | TRBD2 | NA | TRBJ2-2 | TRBV5-1
CASSIDRGGVETQYF | TGTGCCAGTAGTATAGATCGGGGGGGAGTGGAGACCCAGTACTTC | TRBD2 | once | TRBJ2-5 | TRBV19